The 21 T cell receptor beta chains below were found in one sample sequenced in a study of CD8+ T cells in alopecia areata. It was cDNA, reverse transcribed from extracted RNA, that served as the sequencing template. Libraries were prepared by immunoSEQ multiplex PCR; TCRdb keeps only in-frame clonotypes and omits some of them. The sample includes roughly 100,000 clones, roughly 40% of them seen just once. Sample treatment: oral pan-JAK inhibitor, 5-10 mg twice daily. This material consisted of CD8+ T cells sorted from blood, taken at week 24, from a patient treated with tofacitinib. Receptors were obtained from a human donor with alopecia areata.

This chain links TRBV4-1 with TRBJ2-7; TRBD2 matches at 7 bases. V gave up 0 bases and J gave up 9 bases; unmatched junction bases: 8. Germline V gives CDR1 MGHRA, CDR2 YSYEKL. This CDR3 is 14 amino acids long. The CDR3 loop reads CASSQDGDYSRQYF. The CDR3 DNA is TGCGCCAGCAGCCAAGATGGGGACTACTCGAGGCAGTACTTC.

The chain uses TRBV5-4 and TRBJ2-3; D is ambiguous. V was cut by 6 bases and J by 2 bases, with 7 bases left in between. CDR3 length: 12 amino acids. Germline V gene lookup returns CDR1 SGHNT and CDR2 YYREEE (reference sequence). The CDR3 loop is CASMGSTDTQYF. Written as DNA, the CDR3 is TGTGCCAGCATGGGTTCCACAGATACGCAGTATTTT.

This clone was detected only a few times. V is TRBV30 and J is TRBJ1-2; 8 positions agree with TRBD1. From germline, CDR1 is GTSNPN and CDR2 SVGIG (reference sequence). J lost 4 bases, V lost 5 bases, and 9 bases had no gene match. The CDR3 spans 14 residues. The CDR3 DNA follows: TGTGCCTGGGGAGAGACAGGGGCGACCTATGGCTACACCTTC. It yields the protein CAWGETGATYGYTF.

The chain has TRBV30 and TRBJ2-1, with TRBD2 identical over 8 bases. V trimming: 1 base; J trimming: 9 bases; junction bases outside the gene matches: 8. The germline CDR1 and CDR2 sequences are GTSNPN and SVGIG (reference sequence). This CDR3 is 14 amino acids long. The CDR3 nucleotides are TGTGCCTGGAGTGGCACGGGAGGGCGAGCTGAGCAGTTCTTC. This gives the protein CAWSGTGGRAEQFF.

The chain joins TRBV9 to TRBJ2-5, with TRBD1 matching over 9 bases. From germline, CDR1 is SGDLS and CDR2 YYNGEE. CDR3 length equals 15 residues. V was clipped by 4 bases and J by 4 bases; unmatched bases: 8. The CDR3 reads CASSSGGQGGETQYF. In DNA, the CDR3 is TGTGCCAGCAGCAGTGGGGGACAGGGAGGAGAGACCCAGTACTTC.

J is TRBJ2-7 and V is TRBV6-1; 7 nucleotides agree with TRBD1. Germline CDR1 reads MNHNS; CDR2 reads SASEGT. The V and J ends lost 5 bases and 4 bases, in that order; junction bases with no gene match: 8. This CDR3 spans 14 amino acids. The CDR3 loop is CASSLQGSRYEQYF. The CDR3 nucleotides read TGTGCCAGCAGTTTACAGGGGTCCAGGTACGAGCAGTACTTC.

This chain joins TRBV5-4 and TRBJ2-5, with D possibly TRBD1 on 6 matching bases. In germline, CDR1 is SGHNT, CDR2 YYREEE (reference sequence). Trimming took 3 bases from V and 5 from J, leaving 11 bases between them. This CDR3 has 13 residues. The CDR3 DNA reads TGTGCCAGCAGCTCACAGGGTTGGGAGACCCAGTACTTC. Translating gives CASSSQGWETQYF.

This chain connects TRBV30 to TRBJ2-2, with 9 bases lining up with TRBD2. Per germline, CDR1 GTSNPN and CDR2 SVGIG (reference sequence). J was trimmed by 7 bases and V by 8 bases; bases with no gene match: 8. The CDR3 is 13 amino acids. In DNA, the CDR3 is TGTGCCCTGGGGACTAGCATCGGCGGGGAGCTGTTTTTT. It codes for CALGTSIGGELFF.

V and J are TRBV6-1 and TRBJ2-3, with TRBD1 matching over 8 bases. The CDR3 has 15 residues. Germline V gene data show CDR1 as MNHNS and CDR2 as SASEGT. With 6 bases clipped from V and 1 base from J, the junction kept 6 bases outside the gene matches. CDR3 DNA: TGTGCCAGCAGCCTTTCGGGACAGGGCACAGATACGCAGTATTTT. This codes for CASSLSGQGTDTQYF.

The CDR3 sequence is CASSLLSGVEELFF. The CDR3 region has the DNA TGTGCCAGCAGCTTGCTTAGCGGAGTGGAGGAGCTGTTTTTT. The chain has TRBV4-2 and TRBJ2-2, with D possibly TRBD2 on 6 matching bases. Germline V gives CDR1 LGHNA, CDR2 YNFKEQ. Trimming removed 5 bases from V and 10 bases from J, with 17 bases in between. This CDR3 is 14 amino acids long.

The chain combines TRBV4-1 with TRBJ2-7, with TRBD2 matching 7 bases. The germline V gene has CDR1 MGHRA and CDR2 YSYEKL. CDR3 length: 15 residues. V shed 4 bases, J shed 4 bases, and the junction held 10 bases outside the gene matches. CDR3 region: CASSRPGGGGYEQYF. The CDR3 coding sequence is TGCGCCAGCAGCCGACCGGGAGGTGGAGGGTACGAGCAGTACTTC.

This clone was counted only a few times. The V call is TRBV23-1, the J call TRBJ2-1; 10 nucleotides match TRBD2. TRBV23-1 is filed as an ORF, its function uncertain. With 0 bases clipped from V and 6 bases from J, the junction kept 8 bases outside the gene matches. The CDR3 is 17 residues long. The CDR3 loop is CASSQSPLAGARNEQFF. CDR3 nucleotide sequence: TGCGCCAGCAGTCAATCCCCTCTAGCGGGAGCGCGCAATGAGCAGTTCTTC.

This chain links TRBV6-1 with TRBJ2-7; D not resolved. V lost 5 bases and J 4 bases, leaving 15 bases between the germline ends. The germline CDR1 and CDR2 sequences are MNHNS and SASEGT. This CDR3 has 14 amino acids. The CDR3 nucleotides are TGTGCCAGCAGTTCATCCGAATTTTATTACGAGCAGTACTTC. This gives the protein CASSSSEFYYEQYF.

This clone was observed a handful of times. This chain uses TRBV27 with TRBJ2-4; D ambiguous. The V and J ends lost 4 bases and 0 bases respectively, with 10 bases between them. Germline CDR1 reads MNHEY; CDR2 reads SMNVEV (reference sequence). The CDR3 length is 15 residues. CDR3 residues: CASSWPALAKNIQYF. CDR3 in DNA: TGTGCCAGCAGTTGGCCAGCTCTAGCCAAAAACATTCAGTACTTC.

A few counts support this clone. The CDR3 here is CASSVGMGTVYEQYF. CDR3 sequence (DNA): TGTGCCAGCAGCGTTGGGATGGGGACAGTCTACGAGCAGTACTTC. This chain uses TRBV9 with TRBJ2-7; 7 positions match TRBD1. The CDR3 length is 15 residues. The junction had 8 bases not matched to a gene; V was cut back by 2 bases and J by 3 bases. Per the germline V gene, CDR1 is SGDLS and CDR2 is YYNGEE.

This chain links TRBV5-1 with TRBJ1-5; D may be TRBD1 (5 bases). CDR3 length: 15 amino acids. Looked up from germline, CDR1 is SGHRS and CDR2 is YFSETQ. V was cut by 4 bases and J by 4 bases, with 15 bases left in between. CDR3 sequence reads: CASSPYDSVNQPQHF. The CDR3 nucleotides are TGCGCCAGCAGCCCCTACGACAGCGTAAATCAGCCCCAGCATTTT.

This clone occurred once. The chain carries TRBV7-2 and TRBJ2-3; D is possibly TRBD2 (6 bases). The germline V gene has CDR1 SGHTA and CDR2 FQGNSA. V shed 5 bases and J shed 2 bases, with 17 bases lying between them. This CDR3 spans 16 amino acids. The CDR3 spells CASSPTSGRITDTQYF. The CDR3 DNA follows: TGTGCCAGCAGCCCGACCAGCGGGCGGATCACAGATACGCAGTATTTT. Filled out from reference TRBV7-2 and TRBJ2-3, the complete variable domain reads GAGVSQSPSNKVTEKGKDVELRCDPISGHTALYWYRQSLGQGLEFLIYFQGNSAPDKSGLPSDRFSAERTGGSVSTLTIQRTQQEDSAVYLCASSPTSGRITDTQYFGPGTRLTVL.

This clone appeared a few times. This rearrangement joins TRBV29-1 to TRBJ2-1; 14 bases fit TRBD2. J lost 7 bases, V lost 1 base, and 3 bases had no gene match. The CDR3 runs 15 residues. Germline assignment: CDR1 SQVTM and CDR2 ANQGSEA. CDR3 coding DNA: TGCAGCGTTGAAGGACTAGCGGGAGGGTATAATGAGCAGTTCTTC. Translation: CSVEGLAGGYNEQFF.

The V and J genes are TRBV4-3 and TRBJ2-1; D uncertain. This CDR3 contains 12 residues. Germline loops: CDR1 LGHNA, CDR2 YSLEER. Trimming took off 1 base at V and 7 bases at J, with 5 bases between the two ends. CDR3 amino acids: CASSQGINEQFF. The CDR3 DNA is TGCGCCAGCAGCCAAGGAATAAATGAGCAGTTCTTC.

This clone was found a few times. Other DNA variants within this sample encode the same CDR3. The chain combines TRBV7-2 with TRBJ2-7; no clear D. V dropped 5 bases and J dropped 0 bases, with 2 bases sitting between them. Germline V lookup: CDR1 SGHTA, CDR2 FQGNSA. The length of the CDR3 is 11 residues. The CDR3 DNA sequence: TGTGCCAGCAGCCCCTCCTACGAGCAGTACTTC. Protein: CASSPSYEQYF.

This clone was counted a few times. V gene TRBV6-5 combines with J gene TRBJ2-7, with TRBD2 identical over 8 bases. The length of the CDR3 is 16 residues. The V and J ends lost 2 bases and 4 bases, in that order; junction bases with no gene match: 10. CDR1 is MNHEY and CDR2 is SVGAGI in the germline V gene. CDR3 region: CASSYRLAPKGYEQYF. For the CDR3, the DNA is TGTGCCAGCAGTTACCGACTAGCGCCCAAGGGTTACGAGCAGTACTTC.